Shown below are 12 T cell receptor beta chains from a single sample sequenced in a study of Graves' ophthalmopathy and Graves' hyperthyroidism. From RNA, the CDR3 regions of TCR beta chains were amplified and sequenced. HTBI-primed RT-PCR formed the first round, and a multiplex PCR formed the second. TCRdb itself ran the multiplex PCR reads through MiXCR, one entry per CDR3 protein. The table records a few hundred thousand distinct CDR3 sequences, approximately 15% of them present only once. The specimen sequenced was peripheral blood. The receptors were sampled from a woman between 18 and 30 years old with stable Graves' hyperthyroidism.

This clonotype was detected many times. The gene calls are TRBV20-1 and TRBJ2-7, with D tentatively TRBD2 (6 bases). The CDR3 is made up of 11 amino acids. Germline CDR1 and CDR2: DFQATT and SNEGSKA (reference sequence). The V end was cut by 3 bases, the J end by 4 bases, with 7 bases between. The CDR3 is CSASGGYEQYF. CDR3 in DNA: TGCAGTGCTAGCGGGGGTTACGAGCAGTACTTC.

This clonotype was counted at least ten times. The rearrangement joins TRBV12-3 or TRBV12-4 to TRBJ1-6; D not certain. The CDR3 length is 14 residues. The V gene lost 3 bases and the J gene lost 8 bases, with 11 bases spanning the gap. CDR3 loop: CASSFFEGDSPLHF. CDR3 sequence (DNA): TGTGCCAGCAGTTTTTTCGAGGGTGATTCACCCCTCCACTTT.

The V and J genes are TRBV28 and TRBJ1-1; 8 nucleotides align to TRBD1. The CDR3 runs to 16 residues. Germline V gene sequence: CDR1 MDHEN, CDR2 SYDVKM. Losses at the gene ends were 4 bases for V and 4 bases for J; bases not matched to a gene: 11. The DNA of the CDR3 is TGTGCCAGCAGTTCTATGGGGACAGGATTGGGCACTGAAGCTTTCTTT. This sequence encodes CASSSMGTGLGTEAFF.

The genes are TRBV6-5 and TRBJ1-2, with TRBD1 as a possible D gene (6 bases). This CDR3 has 14 amino acids. V was pared by 11 bases and J by 6 bases, with 22 bases between. CDR1 and CDR2 from the germline V gene are MNHEY and SVGAGI. The CDR3 is CAALFRGRGHGYTF. The DNA for the CDR3 is TGTGCCGCGTTGTTCAGGGGCCGAGGGCATGGCTACACCTTC.

In this sample, this clonotype turned up many times. The rearrangement uses TRBV6-1 and TRBJ2-5, with 10 bases fitting TRBD1. CDR1 is MNHNS and CDR2 is SASEGT in the germline V gene. The CDR3 consists of 15 residues. The J segment lost 4 bases and the V segment lost 4 bases, leaving 6 bases of the junction unmatched. In nucleotides, the CDR3 is TGTGCCAGCAGTGTGGCCGGGACAGGGGTAGAGACCCAGTACTTC. Translating gives CASSVAGTGVETQYF.

This clonotype was seen at least ten times. The genes are TRBV2 and TRBJ1-1; D perhaps matches TRBD1 (6 bases). The germline gives CDR1 SNHLY, CDR2 FYNNEI. The CDR3 consists of 17 residues. The V end lost 5 bases, the J end lost 2 bases, and 21 bases lay between the germline ends. CDR3: CASSPQGFIYFNTEAFF. The CDR3, as DNA: TGTGCCAGCAGTCCACAGGGTTTTATCTACTTTAACACTGAAGCTTTCTTT.

This clonotype was detected many times. This rearrangement joins TRBV20-1 to TRBJ1-2; no definite D call. Trimming pared 1 base from V and 1 base from J, leaving 7 bases between. This CDR3 has 13 residues. From germline, CDR1 is DFQATT and CDR2 SNEGSKA (reference sequence). The CDR3 loop reads CSARVPYNYGYTF. The CDR3, as DNA: TGCAGTGCTAGAGTTCCATATAACTATGGCTACACCTTC.

The rearrangement uses TRBV4-1 and TRBJ1-1; tentative D call: TRBD1 (5 bases). The CDR3 is 14 residues long. CDR1 is MGHRA, CDR2 YSYEKL, per germline. V was cut by 4 bases and J by 3 bases, with 12 bases left in between. CDR3 protein: CASSLDGGYTEAFF. Written as DNA, the CDR3 is TGCGCCAGCAGCCTAGACGGGGGATACACTGAAGCTTTCTTT.

At least ten counts were recorded for this clonotype. The chain links TRBV19 to TRBJ2-6; possible D gene TRBD1, 6 bases. Trimming shortened V by 2 bases and J by 4 bases, and 12 bases separated the two germline ends. The germline V gene encodes CDR1 LNHDA and CDR2 SQIVND (reference sequence). CDR3 size: 16 residues. The CDR3 DNA reads as TGTGCCAGTAGTATACTTCGGACAGCCGGGGCCAACGTCCTGACTTTC. Residues: CASSILRTAGANVLTF. The variable domain in full, with the rest retrieved from reference TRBV19 and TRBJ2-6, is DGGITQSPKYLFRKEGQNVTLSCEQNLNHDAMYWYRQDPGQGLRLIYYSQIVNDFQKGDIAEGYSVSREKKESFPLTVTSAQKNPTAFYLCASSILRTAGANVLTFGAGSRLTVL.

The V gene is TRBV7-3, the J gene TRBJ2-7, with D perhaps TRBD1 (5 bases). CDR3 length equals 15 residues. The V and J ends lost 2 bases and 4 bases respectively, with 15 bases between them. From germline, CDR1 is SGHTA and CDR2 FQGTGA. The DNA of the CDR3 is TGTGCCAGCAGCTTAGGTCCCAACCCAGGGTACGAGCAGTACTTC. Encoded protein: CASSLGPNPGYEQYF.

The V gene is TRBV12-3 or TRBV12-4, the J gene TRBJ2-5, with D tentatively TRBD1 or TRBD2 (6 bases each). CDR3 length: 15 amino acids. Trimming shortened V by 4 bases and J by 4 bases, and 16 bases separated the two germline ends. The CDR3: CASSSPQGRRETQYF. CDR3 DNA: TGTGCCAGCAGTTCCCCCCAGGGGAGGCGAGAGACCCAGTACTTC.

This clonotype has ten or more counts. The chain combines TRBV27 with TRBJ2-7; D is possibly TRBD2 (5 bases). CDR1 MNHEY and CDR2 SMNVEV come from the germline V gene (reference sequence). This CDR3 has 14 residues. V shed 6 bases and J shed 4 bases, with 16 bases lying between them. The CDR3 here is CASSPSGSRYEQYF. The CDR3 region has the DNA TGTGCCAGCAGCCCTTCGGGAAGCAGGTACGAGCAGTACTTC.